The 8 T cell receptor beta chains listed next were all sequenced from one sample in a study of shared clonotypes between healthy human individuals. CD45RO-negative, CCR7-positively selected cells formed the naive CD8 fraction, excluding terminally differentiated effector memory CD45RA+ cells. Profiling relied on immunoSEQ multiplex PCR, and the TCRdb table lists in-frame clones only, not all of them. Of around 2,000,000 clones listed, about 95% were seen once; the top ten hold about 1.1%. Sequenced: naive CD8+ T cells sorted from blood. These receptors originate from a man aged 18 to 30 in good health.

The chain carries TRBV10-3 and TRBJ1-2; D call uncertain. Between the trimmed V and J ends, which lost 6 bases and 0 bases, there was a span of 8 bases. Germline V lookup: CDR1 ENHRY, CDR2 SYGVKD. The length of the CDR3 is 13 residues. Here the CDR3 DNA reads TGTGCCATCAGCGACGGTTCTAACTATGGCTACACCTTC. Residues: CAISDGSNYGYTF.

V is TRBV14 and J is TRBJ1-2, with 7 bases lining up with TRBD1. The length of the CDR3 is 14 residues. V lost 5 bases, J lost 2 bases, and 5 bases stayed unmatched. The germline gives CDR1 SGHDN, CDR2 FVKESK. CDR3 residues: CASSEGGANYGYTF. In DNA form, the CDR3 reads TGTGCCAGCAGCGAAGGGGGCGCGAACTATGGCTACACCTTC.

The rearrangement links TRBV9 to TRBJ1-2; unclear D gene. The V end lost 4 bases, the J end lost 4 bases, and 20 bases lay between the germline ends. Germline V gives CDR1 SGDLS, CDR2 YYNGEE. The CDR3 covers 16 residues. The CDR3 sequence is CASSLDRRGDVYGYTF. For the CDR3, the DNA is TGTGCCAGCAGCCTAGATCGCCGTGGGGATGTCTATGGCTACACCTTC.

The chain has TRBV10-1 and TRBJ2-1; 8 bases fit TRBD2. Germline CDR1 and CDR2: WNHNN and SYGVQD (reference sequence). V shed 3 bases, J shed 8 bases, and the junction held 12 bases outside the gene matches. This CDR3 has 16 residues. In DNA form, the CDR3 reads TGCGCCAGCAGTGACCAGCGGGAGCAAATTAGGGATGAGCAGTTCTTC. Protein sequence: CASSDQREQIRDEQFF.

The V call is TRBV7-8, the J call TRBJ2-7; the D is unclear. Germline assignment: CDR1 SGHVS and CDR2 FQNEAQ. CDR3 length equals 11 residues. V was trimmed by 2 bases and J by 5 bases, leaving 4 bases between them. CDR3 residues: CASSLTDEQYF. In DNA form, the CDR3 reads TGTGCCAGCAGCTTAACAGACGAGCAGTACTTC.

This clone came up once. This rearrangement joins TRBV5-5 to TRBJ2-7, with a possible D match to TRBD1 (6 bases). The germline V gene has CDR1 SGHKS and CDR2 YYEKEE (reference sequence). This CDR3 has 14 residues. V gave up 4 bases and J gave up 5 bases, with 16 bases separating them. CDR3 DNA sequence: TGTGCCAGCAGCAAGGACAGCCTGCGGGACGAGCAGTACTTC. This sequence encodes CASSKDSLRDEQYF.

The V call is TRBV27, the J call TRBJ2-7; 8 bases match TRBD1. V trimming: 6 bases; J trimming: 2 bases; junction bases outside the gene matches: 9. The CDR3 contains 15 residues. Germline V gene lookup returns CDR1 MNHEY and CDR2 SMNVEV (reference sequence). In DNA, the CDR3 is TGTGCCAGCAGAGGGACAGGTTCTCCTACCTACGAGCAGTACTTC. It encodes CASRGTGSPTYEQYF.

V gene TRBV27 combines with J gene TRBJ1-2; perhaps TRBD1 as D (6 bases). CDR1 and CDR2 from the germline V gene are MNHEY and SMNVEV (reference sequence). This CDR3 spans 14 amino acids. V was clipped by 7 bases and J by 4 bases, with 16 bases between them. CDR3 region: CASTALGGAYGYTF. CDR3 coding DNA: TGTGCCAGCACCGCTTTGGGGGGCGCCTATGGCTACACCTTC.